The sequence of this T cell receptor (beta chain) was determined in a study of blood T cell repertoires in COVID-19. The wider study: PBMCs, B-cell-depleted T cells, or T cells provided the cDNA or gDNA that made up the material.

The ends were cut back, 8 bases at V and 8 bases at J, with 15 bases in the middle. Per the germline V gene, CDR1 is MNHEY and CDR2 is SVGAGI. The CDR3 covers 13 residues. Individuals aged about 18 to 89 years were recruited from approximately 24 US areas. Original data processing: Amplification of reference gene primers was used by the study to estimate nucleated cell counts. Assay used: immunoSEQ multiplex PCR; TCRdb lists only in-frame clones, some missing. Clone size and V and J calls were adopted from that table, with D and trimming inferred from the DNA. The sample records around 210,000 clones, roughly 90% being singletons.

The sequence was collected from a woman aged 18-30 years who had recovered from COVID-19. The sequenced sample was PBMCs or T cells enriched from blood (not recorded which). The chain joins TRBV6-5 to TRBJ1-4; maybe TRBD1 (5 bases). The CDR3 loop reads CASLGGLGEKLFF. In nucleotides, the CDR3 is TGTGCCAGCCTGGGGGGATTGGGAGAAAAACTGTTTTTT.